Shown below are 9 T cell receptor beta chains from a single sample sequenced in a study of shared clonotypes between healthy human individuals. Sequencing was performed with immunoSEQ multiplex PCR; in TCRdb, only in-frame clones are kept and a portion is missing. The sample includes hundreds of thousands of clones, about 95% of them seen just once. As defined, naive CD8 cells were CD45RO-negative and positively selected for CCR7, with terminally differentiated effector memory CD45RA+ cells excluded. The sequenced sample was naive CD8+ T cells sorted from blood. The receptors originated from a woman between 25 and 40 years old in good health.

The chain links TRBV27 to TRBJ2-7, with unresolved D. The germline V and J ends were trimmed by 5 bases and 5 bases, with 13 bases remaining between them. This CDR3 is built from 13 residues. Germline assignment: CDR1 MNHEY and CDR2 SMNVEV (reference sequence). Here the CDR3 DNA reads TGTGCCAGCAGTCCCCTTTCCGGTCACGAGCAGTACTTC. Translation: CASSPLSGHEQYF.

The chain has TRBV7-8 and TRBJ2-2; 9 bases are shared with TRBD2. CDR3 size: 18 residues. Trimming at V came to 4 bases and at J to 2 bases, leaving 11 bases not matched to a gene. From germline, CDR1 is SGHVS and CDR2 FQNEAQ. CDR3 nucleotides: TGTGCCAGCAGCTCCTTGGGGGCGGGAGGGATAAACACCGGGGAGCTGTTTTTT. As protein: CASSSLGAGGINTGELFF.

V usage is TRBV2 and J usage is TRBJ2-7, with 8 bases identical to TRBD2. V was pared by 6 bases and J by 4 bases, with 11 bases of the junction left unmatched. Looked up from germline, CDR1 is SNHLY and CDR2 is FYNNEI. The CDR3 is 15 amino acids. The CDR3 protein is CASSPGGDGAYEQYF. DNA for the CDR3: TGTGCCAGCAGCCCGGGGGGGGACGGGGCTTACGAGCAGTACTTC. Full variable domain (rest looked up from reference TRBV2 and TRBJ2-7): EPEVTQTPSHQVTQMGQEVILRCVPISNHLYFYWYRQILGQKVEFLVSFYNNEISEKSEIFDDQFSVERPDGSNFTLKIRSTKLEDSAMYFCASSPGGDGAYEQYFGPGTRLTVT.

The rearrangement joins TRBV10-3 to TRBJ2-1, with 10 positions matching TRBD1. Losses at the gene ends were 3 bases for V and 7 bases for J; bases not matched to a gene: 12. This CDR3 spans 17 amino acids. Germline V gene sequence: CDR1 ENHRY, CDR2 SYGVKD. The CDR3 DNA reads TGTGCCATCAGTGAAGACAGGGGGCTTAATTTAGGGAATGAGCAGTTCTTC. Its translation: CAISEDRGLNLGNEQFF.

Note on this clone: The sample contains more than one DNA sequence encoding this CDR3. The genes are TRBV9 and TRBJ2-7; weak D call: TRBD2 (6 bases). V dropped 0 bases and J dropped 0 bases, with 10 bases sitting between them. Germline V gene sequence: CDR1 SGDLS, CDR2 YYNGEE. This CDR3 contains 15 residues. For the CDR3, the DNA is TGTGCCAGCAGCGTAGGGGGCGGGAACTCCTACGAGCAGTACTTC. Translation gives CASSVGGGNSYEQYF.

The chain has TRBV27 and TRBJ2-7; D remains ambiguous. Deletions cut 2 bases from V and 3 bases from J, with 17 bases between. The CDR3 loop spans 16 amino acids. From germline, CDR1 is MNHEY and CDR2 SMNVEV (reference sequence). CDR3 loop: CASSLRGITVNYEQYF. Written as DNA, the CDR3 is TGTGCCAGCAGTTTACGTGGCATAACAGTAAACTACGAGCAGTACTTC.

The V gene is TRBV19, the J gene TRBJ2-1; the D gene is possibly TRBD1 (5 bases). Germline CDR1 reads LNHDA; CDR2 reads SQIVND (reference sequence). The CDR3 runs to 15 residues. V dropped 2 bases and J dropped 7 bases, with 15 bases sitting between them. This chain's CDR3 is CASSILDTQGNEQFF. In DNA form, the CDR3 reads TGTGCCAGTAGTATATTGGACACCCAAGGGAATGAGCAGTTCTTC.

The rearrangement uses TRBV7-8 and TRBJ1-2; TRBD1 matches at 9 bases. Unmatched junction bases numbered 6, after V lost 2 bases and J lost 8 bases. This CDR3 has 14 amino acids. The germline CDR1 and CDR2 sequences are SGHVS and FQNEAQ. DNA of the CDR3: TGTGCCAGCAGCTTAAAGGGACAGGGTGGCGGCTACACCTTC. Its protein product is CASSLKGQGGGYTF.

This clone was observed once. V usage is TRBV13 and J usage is TRBJ2-7, with TRBD2 matching over 14 bases. Germline CDR1 reads PRHDT; CDR2 reads FYEKMQ (reference sequence). The CDR3 length is 18 residues. J lost 0 bases, V lost 5 bases, and 9 bases had no gene match. The CDR3 bases are TGTGCCAGCAGCGGAGGGGGACTAGCGGGAGTCCCCTCCTACGAGCAGTACTTC. Encoded protein: CASSGGGLAGVPSYEQYF.